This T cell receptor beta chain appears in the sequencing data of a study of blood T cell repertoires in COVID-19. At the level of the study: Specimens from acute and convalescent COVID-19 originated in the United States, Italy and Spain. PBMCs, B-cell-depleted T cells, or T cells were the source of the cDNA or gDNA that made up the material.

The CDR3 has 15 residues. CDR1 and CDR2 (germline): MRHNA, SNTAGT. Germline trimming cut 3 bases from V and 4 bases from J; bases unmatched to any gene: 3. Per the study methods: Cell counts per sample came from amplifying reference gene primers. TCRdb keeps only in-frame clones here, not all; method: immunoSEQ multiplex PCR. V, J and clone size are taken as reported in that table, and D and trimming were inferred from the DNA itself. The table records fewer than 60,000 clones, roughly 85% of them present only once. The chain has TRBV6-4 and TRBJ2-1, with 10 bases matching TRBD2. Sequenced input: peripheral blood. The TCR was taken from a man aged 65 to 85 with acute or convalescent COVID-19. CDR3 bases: TGTGCCAGCAGTGAAGAGCGGGGGGGATACAATGAGCAGTTCTTC. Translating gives CASSEERGGYNEQFF.